Sequencing of this TCR beta chain was carried out in a study of blood T cell repertoires in COVID-19 (dated by TCRdb to 2018 to 2020). At the level of the whole study: Collaborator samples came from the United States, Italy and Spain and covered acute and convalescent phases of COVID-19. Subjects who had been exposed to COVID-19, were actively infected with it, or had recovered from it provided the deeply sampled blood TCRbeta repertoires that made up the dataset. The repertoires were released in a freely available public database meant as a resource for research on the immune response to SARS-CoV-2. The prospective study material was composed of cDNA or gDNA derived from T cells, B-cell-depleted T cells, or PBMCs. The sample metadata nearly always contained a de-identified subject ID, COVID-19 status, age in years and sex. Where available, HLA class I and class II types were obtained from metadata supplied by the sample provider rather than from assay-based typing. Samples were obtained from the ongoing ImmuneRACE study (first 160 participants) and from 950 to 1,500 subjects provided by 6 global collaborators.

Here is what the overall study found, with its caveats: The quantity of clinical and demographic metadata differed by source and by participant and was supplied without curation.

At one collaborating source in Seattle, patients were enrolled during active infection and were followed longitudinally through the course of disease. The collaborating institutions used their own protocols to collect whole blood in K2EDTA tubes. For TCRbeta analysis, collaborators shipped samples in one of three forms: frozen whole blood, isolated PBMCs, or DNA extracted from either of those sample types. On this clone itself: The antigen this receptor binds is unknown. Base qualities are not provided; no much larger clone lies one nucleotide away.

TCRbeta CDR3 regions were amplified from genomic DNA by means of the immunoSEQ Assay, a bias-controlled multiplex PCR. Turning to the authors' computational methods: Nucleated cell counts per sample were estimated from amplification of reference gene primers within the assay. To quantify the absolute abundance of each unique TCRbeta CDR3 rearrangement, sequence reads were collapsed and filtered. For each sample, productive Simpson clonality was calculated as the square root of Simpson's diversity index across productive rearrangements. This is the immuneACCESS table as TCRdb keeps it, with only in-frame sequences that have V and J called. A part of the clones is gone; compared with another copy, unresolved V genes explain less than half, and the rest is unexplained. V and J calls and clone size are given by that table; D and trimming were obtained from the DNA. The sample includes tens of thousands of clones, with 80% to 95% observed a single time. The ten largest clonotypes hold approximately 0.49% of the sample.

From the germline V gene, CDR1 is SGHNT and CDR2 is YENEEA. The CDR3 measures 16 amino acids from cysteine to phenylalanine. The read is trimmed to its CDR3 DNA, 48 bases read in frame from base 1. The V and J ends are trimmed by 5 bases and 2 bases, leaving 17 bases between them. The chain couples TRBV11-3 to TRBJ2-3, with TRBD1 perhaps the D gene, on 7 matching bases. The sequence came from a man aged 45-65 years with COVID-19, enrolled during active disease. Sequences were obtained from peripheral blood. The CDR3 reads CASSHRGTAHTDTQYF. The nucleotide sequence is given as TGTGCCAGCAGCCACCGGGGGACAGCGCACACAGATACGCAGTATTTT.